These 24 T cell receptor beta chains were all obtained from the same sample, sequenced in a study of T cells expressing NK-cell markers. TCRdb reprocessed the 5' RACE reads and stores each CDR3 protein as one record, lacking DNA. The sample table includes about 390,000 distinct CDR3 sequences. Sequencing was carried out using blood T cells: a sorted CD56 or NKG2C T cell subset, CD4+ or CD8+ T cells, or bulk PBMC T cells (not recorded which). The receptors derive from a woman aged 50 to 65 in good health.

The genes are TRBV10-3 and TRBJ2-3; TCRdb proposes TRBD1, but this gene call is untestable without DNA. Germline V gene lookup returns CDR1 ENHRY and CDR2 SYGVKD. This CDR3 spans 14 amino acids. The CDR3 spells CAIKSDRTTDTQYF.

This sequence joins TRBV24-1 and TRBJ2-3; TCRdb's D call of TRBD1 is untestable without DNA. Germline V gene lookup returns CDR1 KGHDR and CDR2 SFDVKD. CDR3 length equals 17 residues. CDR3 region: CATSETGTRIRTDTQYF.

CDR3 protein: CASSRPFYEQYF. The rearrangement joins TRBV14 to TRBJ2-7. The germline gives CDR1 SGHDN, CDR2 FVKESK. This CDR3 has 12 residues.

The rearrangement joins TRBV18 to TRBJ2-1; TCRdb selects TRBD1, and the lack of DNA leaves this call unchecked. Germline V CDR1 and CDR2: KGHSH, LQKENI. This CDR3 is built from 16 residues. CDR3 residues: CASSPPLRDSYNEQFF.

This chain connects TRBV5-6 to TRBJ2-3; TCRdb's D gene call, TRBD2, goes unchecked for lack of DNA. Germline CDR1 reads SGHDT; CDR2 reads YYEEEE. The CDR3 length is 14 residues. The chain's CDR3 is CASSFSGPPDTQYF.

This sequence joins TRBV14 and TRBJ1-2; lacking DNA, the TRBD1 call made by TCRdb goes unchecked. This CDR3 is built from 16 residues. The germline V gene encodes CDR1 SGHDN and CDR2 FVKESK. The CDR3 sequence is CASSQVSWGSLYGYTF.

The CDR3 loop is CASSLEVSGNTGELFF. The J gene is TRBJ2-2, the V gene TRBV12-3 or TRBV12-4. The CDR3 contains 16 residues.

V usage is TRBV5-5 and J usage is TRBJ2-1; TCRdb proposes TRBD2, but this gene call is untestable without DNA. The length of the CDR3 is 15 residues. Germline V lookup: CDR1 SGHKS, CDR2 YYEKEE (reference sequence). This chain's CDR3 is CASSLLAEWGNEQFF.

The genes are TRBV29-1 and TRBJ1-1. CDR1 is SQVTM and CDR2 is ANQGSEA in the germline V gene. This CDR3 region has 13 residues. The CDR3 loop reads CSVGPQLNTEAFF. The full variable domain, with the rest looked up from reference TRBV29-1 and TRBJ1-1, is SAVISQKPSRDICQRGTSLTIQCQVDSQVTMMFWYRQQPGQSLTLIATANQGSEATYESGFVIDKFPISRPNLTFSTLTVSNMSPEDSSIYLCSVGPQLNTEAFFGQGTRLTVV.

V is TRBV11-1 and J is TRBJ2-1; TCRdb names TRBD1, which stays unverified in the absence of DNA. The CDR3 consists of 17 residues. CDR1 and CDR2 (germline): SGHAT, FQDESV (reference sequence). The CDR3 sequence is CASSLRSRGYTTNEQFF.

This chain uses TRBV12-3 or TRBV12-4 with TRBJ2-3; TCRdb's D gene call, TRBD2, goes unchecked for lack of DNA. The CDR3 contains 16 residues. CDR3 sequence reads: CASSFGTGLAGETQYF.

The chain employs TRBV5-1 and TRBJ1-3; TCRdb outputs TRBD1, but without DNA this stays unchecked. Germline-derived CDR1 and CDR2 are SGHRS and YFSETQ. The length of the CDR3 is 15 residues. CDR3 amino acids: CASSPTGTAGNTIYF.

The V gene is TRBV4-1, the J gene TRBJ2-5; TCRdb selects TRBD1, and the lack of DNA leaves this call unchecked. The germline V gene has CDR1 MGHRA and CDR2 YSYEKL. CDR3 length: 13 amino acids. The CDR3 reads CASSRNRVETQYF.

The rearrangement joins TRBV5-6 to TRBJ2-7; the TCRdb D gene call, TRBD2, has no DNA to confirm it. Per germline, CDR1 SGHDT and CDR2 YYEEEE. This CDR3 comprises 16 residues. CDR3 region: CASSPRAGGLTYEQYF.

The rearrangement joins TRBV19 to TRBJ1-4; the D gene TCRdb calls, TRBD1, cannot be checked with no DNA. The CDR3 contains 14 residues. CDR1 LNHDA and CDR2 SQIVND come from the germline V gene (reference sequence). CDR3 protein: CASSISQGGEKLFF.

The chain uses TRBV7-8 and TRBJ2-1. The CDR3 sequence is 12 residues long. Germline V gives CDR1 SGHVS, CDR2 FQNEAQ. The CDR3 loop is CASSSIGNEQFF.

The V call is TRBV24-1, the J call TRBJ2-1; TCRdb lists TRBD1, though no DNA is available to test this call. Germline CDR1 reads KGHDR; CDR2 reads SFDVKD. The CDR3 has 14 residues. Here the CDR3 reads CATRPGPRANEQFF.

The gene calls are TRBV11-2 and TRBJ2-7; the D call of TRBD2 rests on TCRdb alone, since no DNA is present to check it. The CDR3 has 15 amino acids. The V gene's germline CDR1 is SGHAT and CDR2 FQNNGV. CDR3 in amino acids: CASSLVSGLTYEQYF.

The CDR3 protein is CASSVDPVGGQGHGYTF. J is TRBJ1-2 and V is TRBV9; TCRdb picks TRBD1, but there is no DNA to check that call. The CDR3 consists of 17 residues. Germline values: CDR1 SGDLS, CDR2 YYNGEE.

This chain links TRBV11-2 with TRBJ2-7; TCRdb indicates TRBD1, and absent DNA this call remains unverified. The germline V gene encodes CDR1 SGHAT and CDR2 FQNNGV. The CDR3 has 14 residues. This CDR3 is CASSLETGSYEQYF.

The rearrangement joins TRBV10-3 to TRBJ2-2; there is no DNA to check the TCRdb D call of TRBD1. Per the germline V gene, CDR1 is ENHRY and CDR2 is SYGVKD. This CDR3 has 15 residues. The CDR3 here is CAAGPGAANTGELFF.

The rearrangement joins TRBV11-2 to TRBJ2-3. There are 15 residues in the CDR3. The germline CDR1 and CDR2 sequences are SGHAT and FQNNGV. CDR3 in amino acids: CASSLGSLHTDTQYF.

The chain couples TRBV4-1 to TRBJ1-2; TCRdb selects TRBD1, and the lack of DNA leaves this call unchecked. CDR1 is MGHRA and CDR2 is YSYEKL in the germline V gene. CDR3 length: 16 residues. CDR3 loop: CASSQDIGTGSFGYTF.

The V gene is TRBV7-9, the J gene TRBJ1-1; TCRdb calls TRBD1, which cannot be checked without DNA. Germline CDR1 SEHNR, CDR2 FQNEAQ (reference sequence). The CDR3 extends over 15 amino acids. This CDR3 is CASSLVGGLNTEAFF.